This T cell receptor (beta chain) stems from a study of T-cell reconstitution after alpha-beta-depleted transplantation in children. The CDR3 spans 17 residues. V was pared by 4 bases and J by 3 bases, with 17 bases between. The germline gives CDR1 SGHRS, CDR2 YFSETQ. This clonotype was observed many times. The library targeted TCRbeta and was prepared with unique molecular identifiers. TCRdb itself ran the PCR reads through MiXCR, one entry per CDR3 protein. The sample yields about 190,000 distinct CDR3 sequences, 8.5% to 14% seen once. This sequence joins TRBV5-1 and TRBJ1-6; D not certain. Sequenced material: PBMCs, taken before TCRalphabeta/CD19-depleted stem cell transplant. This receptor was obtained from a boy younger than 10 with acute myeloid leukemia, due to receive a stem cell transplant. The CDR3 here is CASSPDGPDHYNSPLHF. As DNA, the CDR3 is TGCGCCAGCAGCCCGGACGGCCCAGATCACTATAATTCACCCCTCCACTTT.